The rows below give T cell receptor beta chains drawn from one sample of a study of cytomegalovirus exposure and HLA in healthy donors. Assay used: immunoSEQ multiplex PCR; TCRdb lists only in-frame clones, some missing. The sample records over 150,000 clones, around 88% being singletons. The sequenced sample was PBMCs. The origin of the receptors is a woman in her thirties in good health and CMV-seronegative. Both conserved end residues are part of each CDR3. D genes are given only for firm matches. Size is stated for part of the rows, as once, few or many counts, or as a class when the clone is expanded.

V gene: TRBV19; D gene: NA; clone size: NA; J gene: TRBJ2-1; CDR3 protein: CASSIDGQGGWFF; CDR3 DNA: TGTGCCAGTAGTATAGATGGGCAGGGAGGATGGTTCTTC
V gene: TRBV18; D gene: TRBD2; clone size: NA; J gene: TRBJ2-3; CDR3 protein: CASSPRLAVTDTQYF; CDR3 DNA: TGTGCCAGCTCACCACGACTAGCGGTCACAGATACGCAGTATTTT
V gene: TRBV7-2; D gene: NA; clone size: NA; J gene: TRBJ1-1; CDR3 protein: CASSLVSGGEAFF; CDR3 DNA: TGTGCCAGCAGCTTAGTGTCGGGGGGTGAAGCTTTCTTT
V gene: TRBV6-4; D gene: NA; clone size: NA; J gene: TRBJ1-2; CDR3 protein: CASSAQAGYGYTF; CDR3 DNA: TGTGCCAGCAGTGCCCAAGCGGGCTATGGCTACACCTTC
V gene: TRBV6-4; D gene: NA; clone size: NA; J gene: TRBJ2-6; CDR3 protein: CASSTAGSGANVLTF; CDR3 DNA: TGTGCCAGCAGTACAGCAGGGTCCGGGGCCAACGTCCTGACTTTC
V gene: TRBV7-7; D gene: TRBD2; clone size: NA; J gene: TRBJ2-2; CDR3 protein: CASSPSGVGELFF; CDR3 DNA: TGTGCCAGCAGCCCTAGCGGGGTCGGGGAGCTGTTTTTT
V gene: TRBV21-1; D gene: NA; clone size: NA; J gene: TRBJ1-3; CDR3 protein: CASSKEGQGILSGNTIYF; CDR3 DNA: TGTGCCAGCAGCAAGGAGGGACAGGGCATTCTTTCTGGAAACACCATATATTTT
V gene: TRBV25-1; D gene: NA; clone size: few; J gene: TRBJ1-1; CDR3 protein: CASSESFASKAFF; CDR3 DNA: TGTGCCAGCAGTGAATCTTTTGCGTCAAAAGCTTTCTTT
V gene: TRBV19; D gene: TRBD2; clone size: NA; J gene: TRBJ2-1; CDR3 protein: CASSIGPGLVSRVAAYNEQFF; CDR3 DNA: TGTGCCAGTAGTATAGGTCCGGGACTAGTGTCGCGTGTTGCTGCCTACAATGAGCAGTTCTTC
V gene: TRBV6-5; D gene: NA; clone size: NA; J gene: TRBJ1-5; CDR3 protein: CASSYSRGIIEQPQHF; CDR3 DNA: TGTGCCAGCAGTTACTCGAGAGGTATAATCGAGCAGCCCCAGCATTTT
V gene: TRBV6-4; D gene: TRBD1; clone size: NA; J gene: TRBJ2-6; CDR3 protein: CASSARTGDTGANVLTF; CDR3 DNA: TGTGCCAGCAGTGCGCGAACAGGGGACACTGGGGCCAACGTCCTGACTTTC
V gene: TRBV5-4; D gene: TRBD1; clone size: NA; J gene: TRBJ2-3; CDR3 protein: CASHRGRDTSDTQYF; CDR3 DNA: TGTGCCAGCCACAGGGGGCGCGACACCTCCGATACGCAGTATTTT
V gene: TRBV10-1; D gene: TRBD2; clone size: NA; J gene: TRBJ2-1; CDR3 protein: CASSESKAGGHNEQFF; CDR3 DNA: TGCGCCAGCAGTGAGTCGAAAGCGGGAGGCCACAATGAGCAGTTCTTC
V gene: TRBV28; D gene: NA; clone size: NA; J gene: TRBJ1-4; CDR3 protein: CASSLTSVREKLFF; CDR3 DNA: TGTGCCAGCAGTCTGACAAGTGTTAGGGAAAAACTGTTTTTT
V gene: TRBV23-1; D gene: TRBD1; clone size: once; J gene: TRBJ1-1; CDR3 protein: CASRNQGAGDTEAFF; CDR3 DNA: TGCGCCAGCAGAAATCAGGGGGCTGGGGACACTGAAGCTTTCTTT
V gene: TRBV19; D gene: NA; clone size: NA; J gene: TRBJ2-1; CDR3 protein: CASSIQGSSYNEQFF; CDR3 DNA: TGTGCCAGTAGTATACAGGGGTCCTCCTACAATGAGCAGTTCTTC
V gene: TRBV11-2; D gene: TRBD1; clone size: NA; J gene: TRBJ1-2; CDR3 protein: CASSSLRGDRGYGGYTF; CDR3 DNA: TGTGCCAGCAGCTCACTAAGAGGGGACAGGGGGTATGGGGGCTACACCTTC
V gene: TRBV5-1; D gene: NA; clone size: NA; J gene: TRBJ2-2; CDR3 protein: CASSLAAGTGELFF; CDR3 DNA: TGCGCCAGCAGCTTGGCCGCAGGCACCGGGGAGCTGTTTTTT
V gene: TRBV4-3; D gene: TRBD1; clone size: NA; J gene: TRBJ2-2; CDR3 protein: CASSRRQGASNTGELFF; CDR3 DNA: TGCGCCAGCAGCCGCCGACAGGGGGCATCGAACACCGGGGAGCTGTTTTTT
V gene: TRBV2; D gene: NA; clone size: NA; J gene: TRBJ2-2; CDR3 protein: CASSELETGENTGELFF; CDR3 DNA: TGTGCCAGCAGTGAATTAGAGACAGGAGAGAACACCGGGGAGCTGTTTTTT
V gene: TRBV25-1; D gene: NA; clone size: NA; J gene: TRBJ2-6; CDR3 protein: CASSPPGFSGANVLTF; CDR3 DNA: TGTGCCAGCAGTCCCCCCGGGTTCTCTGGGGCCAACGTCCTGACTTTC
V gene: TRBV5-5; D gene: TRBD1; clone size: NA; J gene: TRBJ2-7; CDR3 protein: CASSFGTAAIYEQYF; CDR3 DNA: TGTGCCAGCAGCTTTGGGACAGCGGCTATTTACGAGCAGTACTTC
V gene: TRBV5-1; D gene: TRBD2; clone size: NA; J gene: TRBJ2-1; CDR3 protein: CASSLVLAGGRGEQFF; CDR3 DNA: TGCGCCAGCAGCTTGGTCCTAGCGGGGGGGCGGGGTGAGCAGTTCTTC
V gene: TRBV19; D gene: TRBD1; clone size: NA; J gene: TRBJ1-5; CDR3 protein: CASRNRGVYSNQPQHF; CDR3 DNA: TGTGCCAGTAGAAACAGGGGAGTTTATAGCAATCAGCCCCAGCATTTT
V gene: TRBV11-2; D gene: NA; clone size: NA; J gene: TRBJ2-5; CDR3 protein: CASSPVQGKETQYF; CDR3 DNA: TGTGCCAGCAGCCCGGTTCAGGGTAAAGAGACCCAGTACTTC
V gene: TRBV19; D gene: TRBD1; clone size: NA; J gene: TRBJ1-2; CDR3 protein: CASSQDRGRIGYTF; CDR3 DNA: TGTGCCAGTAGCCAGGACAGGGGGCGGATTGGCTACACCTTC